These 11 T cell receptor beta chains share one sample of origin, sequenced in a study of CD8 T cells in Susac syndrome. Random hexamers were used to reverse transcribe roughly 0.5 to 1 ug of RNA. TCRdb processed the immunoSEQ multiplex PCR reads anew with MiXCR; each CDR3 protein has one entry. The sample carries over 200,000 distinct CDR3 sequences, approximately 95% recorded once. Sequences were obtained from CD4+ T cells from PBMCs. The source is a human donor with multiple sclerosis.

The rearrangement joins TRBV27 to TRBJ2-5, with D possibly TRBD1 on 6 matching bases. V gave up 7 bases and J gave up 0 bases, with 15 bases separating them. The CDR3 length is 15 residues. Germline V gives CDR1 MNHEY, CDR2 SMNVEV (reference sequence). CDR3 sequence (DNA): TGTGCCAGCACTCATAAGAGGGGGTACCAAGAGACCCAGTACTTC. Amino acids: CASTHKRGYQETQYF.

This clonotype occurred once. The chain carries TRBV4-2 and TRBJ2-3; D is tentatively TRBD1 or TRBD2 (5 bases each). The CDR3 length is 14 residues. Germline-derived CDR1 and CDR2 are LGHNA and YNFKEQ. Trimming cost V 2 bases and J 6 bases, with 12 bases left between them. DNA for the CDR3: TGTGCCAGCAGCCAACTCCGGGGCTGGGATACGCAGTATTTT. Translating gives CASSQLRGWDTQYF.

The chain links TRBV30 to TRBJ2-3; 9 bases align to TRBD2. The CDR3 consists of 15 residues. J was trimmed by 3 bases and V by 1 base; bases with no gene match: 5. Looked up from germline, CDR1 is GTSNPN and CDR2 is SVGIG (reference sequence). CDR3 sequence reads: CAWSAGTSRTDTQYF. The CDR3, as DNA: TGTGCCTGGAGTGCTGGGACTAGCCGTACAGATACGCAGTATTTT.

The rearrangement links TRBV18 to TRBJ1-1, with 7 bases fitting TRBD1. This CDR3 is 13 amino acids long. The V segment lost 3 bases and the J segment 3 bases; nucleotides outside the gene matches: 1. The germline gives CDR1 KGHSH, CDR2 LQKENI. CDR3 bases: TGTGCCAGCTCACCCACAGGGGACACTGAAGCTTTCTTT. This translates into CASSPTGDTEAFF.

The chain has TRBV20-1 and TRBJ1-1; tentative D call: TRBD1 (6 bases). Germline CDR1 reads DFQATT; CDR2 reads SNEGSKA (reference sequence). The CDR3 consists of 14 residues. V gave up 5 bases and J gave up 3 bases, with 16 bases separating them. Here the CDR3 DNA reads TGCAGTGCTGAGCTTGGGGGCTGGTACACTGAAGCTTTCTTT. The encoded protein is CSAELGGWYTEAFF.

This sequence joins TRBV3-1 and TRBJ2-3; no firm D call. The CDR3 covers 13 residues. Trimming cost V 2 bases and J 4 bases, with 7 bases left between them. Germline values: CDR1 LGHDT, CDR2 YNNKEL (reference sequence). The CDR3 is CASSQHAADTQYF. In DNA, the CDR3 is TGTGCCAGCAGCCAACACGCCGCAGATACGCAGTATTTT.

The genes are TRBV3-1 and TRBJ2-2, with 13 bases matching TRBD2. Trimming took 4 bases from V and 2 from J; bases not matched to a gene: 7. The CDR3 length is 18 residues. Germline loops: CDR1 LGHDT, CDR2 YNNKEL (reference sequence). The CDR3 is CASSLGLAGATNTGELFF. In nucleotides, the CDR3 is TGTGCCAGCAGCCTCGGACTAGCGGGAGCTACCAACACCGGGGAGCTGTTTTTT.

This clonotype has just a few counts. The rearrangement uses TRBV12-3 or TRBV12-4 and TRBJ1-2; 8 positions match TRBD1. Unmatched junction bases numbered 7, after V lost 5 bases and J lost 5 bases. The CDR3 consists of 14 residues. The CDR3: CASSPTTGGYGYTF. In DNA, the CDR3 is TGTGCCAGCAGTCCAACCACAGGGGGATATGGCTACACCTTC.

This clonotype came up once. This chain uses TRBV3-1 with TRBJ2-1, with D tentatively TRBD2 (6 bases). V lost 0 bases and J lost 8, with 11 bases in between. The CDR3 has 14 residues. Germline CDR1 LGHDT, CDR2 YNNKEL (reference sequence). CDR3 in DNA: TGTGCCAGCAGCCAAGATTCCGGGACTTATGAGCAGTTCTTC. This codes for CASSQDSGTYEQFF.

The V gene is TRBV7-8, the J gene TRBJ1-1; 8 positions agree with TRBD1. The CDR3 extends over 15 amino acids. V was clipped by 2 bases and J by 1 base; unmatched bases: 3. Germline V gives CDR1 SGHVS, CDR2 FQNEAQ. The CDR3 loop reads CASSLTGGANTEAFF. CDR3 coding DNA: TGTGCCAGCAGCTTAACAGGGGGTGCGAACACTGAAGCTTTCTTT.

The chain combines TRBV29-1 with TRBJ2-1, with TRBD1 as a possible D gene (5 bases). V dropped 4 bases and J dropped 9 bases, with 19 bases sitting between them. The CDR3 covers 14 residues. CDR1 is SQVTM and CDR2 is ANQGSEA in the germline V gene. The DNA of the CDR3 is TGCAGCGTTGTTGGGGCCCCGACGAAGGTTGAGCAGTTCTTC. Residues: CSVVGAPTKVEQFF.